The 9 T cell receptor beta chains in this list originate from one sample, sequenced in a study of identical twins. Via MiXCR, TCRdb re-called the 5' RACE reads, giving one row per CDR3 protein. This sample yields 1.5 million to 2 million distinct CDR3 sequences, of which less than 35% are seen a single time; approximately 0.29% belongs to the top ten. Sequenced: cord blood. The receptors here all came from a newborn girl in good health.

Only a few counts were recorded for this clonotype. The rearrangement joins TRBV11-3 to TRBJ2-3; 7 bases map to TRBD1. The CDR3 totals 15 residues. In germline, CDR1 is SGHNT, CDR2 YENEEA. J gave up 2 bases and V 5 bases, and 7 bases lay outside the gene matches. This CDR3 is CASSPGQNPTDTQYF. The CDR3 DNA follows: TGTGCCAGCAGCCCGGGACAGAATCCCACAGATACGCAGTATTTT.

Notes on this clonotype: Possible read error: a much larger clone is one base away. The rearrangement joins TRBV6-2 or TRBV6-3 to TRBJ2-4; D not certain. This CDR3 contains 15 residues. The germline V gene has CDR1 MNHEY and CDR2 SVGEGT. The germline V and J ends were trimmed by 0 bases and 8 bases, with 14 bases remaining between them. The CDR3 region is CASSYSNRSIDIQYF. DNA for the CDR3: TGTGCCAGCAGTTACTCGAATAGGTCGATCGACATTCAGTACTTC.

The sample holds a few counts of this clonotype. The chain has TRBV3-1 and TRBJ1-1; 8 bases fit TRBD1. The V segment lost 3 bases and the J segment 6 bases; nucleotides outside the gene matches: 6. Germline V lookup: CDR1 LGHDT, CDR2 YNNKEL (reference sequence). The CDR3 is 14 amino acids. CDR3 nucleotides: TGTGCCAGCAGCCATGTTCAGGGACAGGCTGAAGCTTTCTTT. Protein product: CASSHVQGQAEAFF.

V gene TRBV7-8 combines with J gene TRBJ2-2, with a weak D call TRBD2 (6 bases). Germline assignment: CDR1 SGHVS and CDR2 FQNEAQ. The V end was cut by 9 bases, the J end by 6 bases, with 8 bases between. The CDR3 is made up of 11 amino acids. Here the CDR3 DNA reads TGTGCCAGTGGAGGGCCCGGGGAGCTGTTTTTT. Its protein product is CASGGPGELFF.

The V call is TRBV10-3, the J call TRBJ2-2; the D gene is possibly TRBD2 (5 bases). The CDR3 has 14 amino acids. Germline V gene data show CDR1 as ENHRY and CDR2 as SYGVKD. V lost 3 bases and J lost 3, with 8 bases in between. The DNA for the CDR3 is TGTGCCATCAGTGACCCCGGGGACACCGGGGAGCTGTTTTTT. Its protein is CAISDPGDTGELFF.

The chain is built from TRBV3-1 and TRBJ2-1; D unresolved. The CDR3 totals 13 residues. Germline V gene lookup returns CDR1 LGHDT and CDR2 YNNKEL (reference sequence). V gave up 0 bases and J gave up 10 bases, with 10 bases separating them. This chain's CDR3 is CASSQDLVEEQFF. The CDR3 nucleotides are TGTGCCAGCAGCCAAGATCTTGTGGAAGAGCAGTTCTTC.

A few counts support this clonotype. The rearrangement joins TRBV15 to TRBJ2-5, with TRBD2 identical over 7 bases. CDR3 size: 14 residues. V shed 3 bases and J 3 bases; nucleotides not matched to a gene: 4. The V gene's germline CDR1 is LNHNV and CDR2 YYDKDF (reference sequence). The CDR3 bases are TGTGCCACCAGCAGGGGACTAAAGGAAGAGACCCAGTACTTC. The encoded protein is CATSRGLKEETQYF. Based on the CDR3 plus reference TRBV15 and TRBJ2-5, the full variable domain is DAMVIQNPRYQVTQFGKPVTLSCSQTLNHNVMYWYQQKSSQAPKLLFHYYDKDFNNEADTPDNFQSRRPNTSFCFLDIRSPGLGDTAMYLCATSRGLKEETQYFGPGTRLLVL.

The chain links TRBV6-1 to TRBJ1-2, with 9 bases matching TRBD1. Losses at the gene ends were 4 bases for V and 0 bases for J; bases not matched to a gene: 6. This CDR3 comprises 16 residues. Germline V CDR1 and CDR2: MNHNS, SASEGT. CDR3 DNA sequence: TGTGCCAGCAGTGGGACAGGGGTCGGAGCTAACTATGGCTACACCTTC. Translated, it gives CASSGTGVGANYGYTF.

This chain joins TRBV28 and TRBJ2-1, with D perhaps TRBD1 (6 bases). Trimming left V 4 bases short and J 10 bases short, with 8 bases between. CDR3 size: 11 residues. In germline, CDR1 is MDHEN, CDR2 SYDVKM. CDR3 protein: CASSYQGEQFF. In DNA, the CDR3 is TGTGCCAGCAGTTATCAGGGGGAGCAGTTCTTC.